These T cell receptor beta chains were read from a single sample in a study of blood T cells in healthy people across ages. In TCRdb, the 5' RACE reads were re-called with MiXCR into one record per CDR3 protein. Of some 1.5 million distinct CDR3 sequences listed, roughly 28% are singletons. The sample consisted of blood. Receptor source: a woman in her 30s in good health. The CDR3 runs from the conserved cysteine through the conserved F or W. The D gene is left open where the match is weak. Some rows have no size entry. The others give once, few or many, or a class for an expanded clone.

clone size	V gene	D gene	J gene	CDR3 protein	CDR3 DNA
few	TRBV28	TRBD1	TRBJ2-7	CASSIGTGAYEQYF	TGTGCCAGCAGTATCGGGACAGGTGCCTACGAGCAGTACTTC
few	TRBV6-4	TRBD1	TRBJ2-3	CASSTGTGSGTDTQYF	TGTGCCAGCAGCACCGGGACAGGGTCGGGCACAGATACGCAGTATTTT
many	TRBV7-2	TRBD1	TRBJ1-2	CASSSRRLGGSYGYTF	TGTGCCAGCAGTTCTAGACGTTTAGGGGGCAGCTATGGCTACACCTTC
NA	TRBV5-5	NA	TRBJ2-2	CASWTTGPPSTGELFF	TGTGCCAGCTGGACAACCGGGCCTCCCTCCACCGGGGAGCTGTTTTTT
NA	TRBV20-1	TRBD2	TRBJ2-7	CSASPSLAGTVSSYEQYF	TGCAGTGCTAGTCCGAGTCTAGCGGGGACCGTGAGCTCCTACGAACAGTACTTC
NA	TRBV3-1	TRBD2	TRBJ2-7	CASGPQTSGRTNEQYF	TGTGCCAGCGGCCCCCAGACTAGCGGTAGGACCAATGAGCAGTACTTC
many	TRBV4-1	TRBD1	TRBJ2-4	CASSQGPHPGQQNIQYF	TGCGCCAGCAGCCAAGGCCCACACCCGGGACAGCAAAACATTCAGTACTTC
NA	TRBV3-1	NA	TRBJ2-3	CASSQAEGGPSPDTQYF	TGTGCCAGCAGCCAAGCGGAGGGGGGACCCTCCCCAGATACGCAGTATTTT
few	TRBV29-1	NA	TRBJ2-1	CSVTTRNSYNEQFF	TGCAGCGTCACGACTAGGAACTCCTACAATGAGCAGTTCTTC
NA	TRBV7-8	TRBD1	TRBJ2-1	CASSSLLGGLTQGGYNEQFF	TGTGCCAGCAGCTCCTTATTGGGGGGATTAACACAGGGGGGCTACAATGAGCAGTTCTTC
NA	TRBV7-9	TRBD1	TRBJ2-3	CASRPTGDRRDTQYF	TGTGCCAGCAGACCGACAGGGGACCGGAGGGATACGCAGTATTTT
once	TRBV7-9	NA	TRBJ2-1	CASSQAPTRVGNNEQFF	TGTGCCAGCAGCCAAGCGCCTACTAGAGTCGGAAACAATGAGCAGTTCTTC
many	TRBV29-1	TRBD1	TRBJ1-2	CSAGPTGMTNYGYTF	TGCAGCGCCGGACCGACAGGGATGACGAACTATGGCTACACCTTC
few	TRBV7-2	TRBD1	TRBJ2-7	CASAGQGHIEQYF	TGTGCCAGCGCGGGACAGGGGCACATCGAGCAGTACTTC
NA	TRBV20-1	NA	TRBJ2-1	CSARDKRRSHNEQFF	TGCAGTGCTAGAGATAAGCGGCGGTCGCACAATGAGCAGTTCTTC
few	TRBV20-1	TRBD2	TRBJ2-1	CSGRRGGVNEQFF	TGCAGTGGTCGGCGGGGGGGAGTCAATGAGCAGTTCTTC
few	TRBV29-1	NA	TRBJ1-1	CSVMWSENTEAFF	TGCAGCGTAATGTGGTCAGAGAACACTGAAGCTTTCTTT
NA	TRBV12-3/TRBV12-4	NA	TRBJ2-7	CASSLRRSESYEQYF	TGTGCCAGCAGTCTTAGACGGAGCGAATCCTACGAGCAGTACTTC
NA	TRBV30	NA	TRBJ2-7	CAWSVTGLVGSQQYF	TGTGCCTGGAGTGTTACAGGGCTCGTCGGCTCCCAGCAGTACTTC
many	TRBV27	TRBD1	TRBJ2-7	CASRQGSEQYF	TGTGCCAGCAGACAGGGGAGCGAGCAGTACTTC